The present TCR beta chain was sequenced within a study of blood T cells in healthy people across ages. Using a J-beta primer mix together with a sample-barcoded 5' primer, a second PCR was run for about 7 to 12 cycles. TCRdb re-called the 5' RACE reads with MiXCR, one entry per CDR3 protein. The sample has about 1,400,000 distinct CDR3 sequences, 55% to 75% seen once. Worth noting for this clonotype: Its specificity is unknown.

Study-level findings and limits: Unsorted PBMC input precluded a conclusive naive versus antigen-experienced comparison.

The TCR was taken from a man younger than 30 in good health. Sequences were obtained from blood.

CDR3 nucleotides: TGTGCCAGCAGTTTTCTCGACCAGGGAAATCAGCCCCAGCATTTT. This encodes CASSFLDQGNQPQHF. The chain employs TRBV28 and TRBJ1-5; D is perhaps TRBD1 (5 bases). Germline V CDR1 and CDR2: MDHEN, SYDVKM. Trimming cost V 3 bases and J 4 bases, with 13 bases left between them. This CDR3 spans 15 amino acids.